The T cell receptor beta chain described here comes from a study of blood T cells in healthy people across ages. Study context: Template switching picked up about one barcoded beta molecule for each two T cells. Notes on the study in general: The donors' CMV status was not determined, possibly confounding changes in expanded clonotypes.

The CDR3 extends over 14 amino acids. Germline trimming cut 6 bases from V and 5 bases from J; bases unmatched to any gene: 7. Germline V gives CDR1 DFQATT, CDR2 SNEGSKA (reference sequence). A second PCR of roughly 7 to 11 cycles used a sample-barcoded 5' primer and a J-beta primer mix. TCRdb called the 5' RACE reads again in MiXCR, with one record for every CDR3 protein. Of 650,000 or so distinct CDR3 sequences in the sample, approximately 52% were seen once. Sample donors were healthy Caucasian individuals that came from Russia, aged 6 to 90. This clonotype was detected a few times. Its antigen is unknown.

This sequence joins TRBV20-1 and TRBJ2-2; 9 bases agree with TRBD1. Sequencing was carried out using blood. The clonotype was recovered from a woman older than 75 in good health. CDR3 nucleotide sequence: TGCAGTGCCGGGACAGGGAGACGGACCGGGGAGCTGTTTTTT. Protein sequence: CSAGTGRRTGELFF.